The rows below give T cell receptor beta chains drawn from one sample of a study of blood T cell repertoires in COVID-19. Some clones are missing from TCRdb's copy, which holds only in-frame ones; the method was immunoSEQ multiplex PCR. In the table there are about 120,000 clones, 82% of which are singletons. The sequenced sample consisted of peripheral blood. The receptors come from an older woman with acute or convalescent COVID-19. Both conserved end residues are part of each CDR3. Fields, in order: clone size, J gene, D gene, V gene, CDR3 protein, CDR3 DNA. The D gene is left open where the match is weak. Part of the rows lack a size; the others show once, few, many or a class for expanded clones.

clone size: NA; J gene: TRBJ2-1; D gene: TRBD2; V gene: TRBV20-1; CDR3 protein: CSASSAGDYNEQFF; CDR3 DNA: TGCAGTGCTAGTTCTGCGGGGGACTACAATGAGCAGTTCTTC
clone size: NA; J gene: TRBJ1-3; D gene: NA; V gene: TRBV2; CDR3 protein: CASRIAADTIYF; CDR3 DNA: TGTGCCAGCCGTATTGCGGCGGACACCATATATTTT
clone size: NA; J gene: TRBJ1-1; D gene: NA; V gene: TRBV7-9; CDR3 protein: CASSLGHVNTEAFF; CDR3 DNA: TGTGCCAGCAGCTTAGGACACGTGAACACTGAAGCTTTCTTT
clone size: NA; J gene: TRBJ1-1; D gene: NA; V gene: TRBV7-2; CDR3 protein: CASSSQGYNTEAFF; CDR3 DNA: TGTGCCAGCAGTTCTCAGGGGTATAACACTGAAGCTTTCTTT
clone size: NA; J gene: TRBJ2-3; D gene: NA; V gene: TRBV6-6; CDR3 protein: CASSARTVPPDTQYF; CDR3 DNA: TGTGCCAGCAGTGCCCGGACAGTCCCCCCAGATACGCAGTATTTT
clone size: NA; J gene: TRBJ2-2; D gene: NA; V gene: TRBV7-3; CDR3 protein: CASSLKQTNTGELFF; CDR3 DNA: TGTGCCAGCAGCTTAAAACAGACGAACACCGGGGAGCTGTTTTTT
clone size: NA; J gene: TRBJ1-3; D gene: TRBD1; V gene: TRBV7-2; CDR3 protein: CASSLRTGGGNTIYF; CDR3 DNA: TGTGCCAGCAGCTTACGGACAGGGGGCGGAAACACCATATATTTT
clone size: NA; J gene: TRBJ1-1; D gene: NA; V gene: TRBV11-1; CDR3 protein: CASTVRPGRSEAFF; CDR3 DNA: TGTGCCAGCACCGTACGACCGGGTCGATCTGAAGCTTTCTTT
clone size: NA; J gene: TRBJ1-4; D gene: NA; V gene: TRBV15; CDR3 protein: CATSRGVRAGEKLFF; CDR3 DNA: TGTGCCACCAGCAGAGGGGTGAGGGCGGGGGAAAAACTGTTTTTT
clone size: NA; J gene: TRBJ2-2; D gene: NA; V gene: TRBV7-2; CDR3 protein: CASSSRGPNTGELFF; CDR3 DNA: TGTGCCAGCAGTTCGCGGGGGCCGAACACCGGGGAGCTGTTTTTT
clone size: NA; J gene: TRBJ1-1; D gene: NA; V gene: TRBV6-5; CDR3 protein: CASSYSSTGPSTAFF; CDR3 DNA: TGTGCCAGCAGTTACTCCTCGACAGGACCTTCAACGGCTTTCTTT
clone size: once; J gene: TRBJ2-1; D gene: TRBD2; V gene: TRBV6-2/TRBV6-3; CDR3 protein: CASSTLAGGVSEQFF; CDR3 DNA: TGTGCCAGCAGTACACTAGCGGGGGGGGTTTCTGAGCAGTTCTTC
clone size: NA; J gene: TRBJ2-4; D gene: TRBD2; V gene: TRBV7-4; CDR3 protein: CASSLALILAGEKLAKNIQYF; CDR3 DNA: TGTGCCAGCAGCTTAGCGCTAATACTAGCGGGGGAGAAACTAGCCAAAAACATTCAGTACTTC
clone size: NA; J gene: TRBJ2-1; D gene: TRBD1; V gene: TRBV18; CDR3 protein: CASSPVGQGAGTANEQFF; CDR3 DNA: TGTGCCAGCTCACCTGTCGGACAGGGGGCGGGTACGGCCAATGAGCAGTTCTTC
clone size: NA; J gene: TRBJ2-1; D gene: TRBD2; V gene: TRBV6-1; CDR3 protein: CASSELAGDYNEQFF; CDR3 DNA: TGTGCCAGCAGTGAATTAGCGGGGGACTACAATGAGCAGTTCTTC
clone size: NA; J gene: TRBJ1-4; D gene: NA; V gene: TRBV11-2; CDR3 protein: CASILSTGKKLFF; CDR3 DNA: TGTGCCAGCATCCTTAGCACGGGGAAAAAACTGTTTTTT
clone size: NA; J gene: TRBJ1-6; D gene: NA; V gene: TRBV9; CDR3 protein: CASSADSYNDSPLHF; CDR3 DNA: TGTGCCAGCAGCGCGGACAGTTATAACGATTCACCCCTCCACTTT
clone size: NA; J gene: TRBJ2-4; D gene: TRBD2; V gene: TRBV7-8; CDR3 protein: CASSHPSGGPSAKNIQYF; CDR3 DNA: TGTGCCAGCAGCCACCCTAGCGGGGGGCCCTCGGCCAAAAACATTCAGTACTTC
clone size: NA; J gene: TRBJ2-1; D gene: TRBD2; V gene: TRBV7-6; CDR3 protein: CASSYGLAGQGGNEQFF; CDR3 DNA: TGTGCCAGCAGCTACGGACTAGCGGGCCAGGGCGGCAATGAGCAGTTCTTC
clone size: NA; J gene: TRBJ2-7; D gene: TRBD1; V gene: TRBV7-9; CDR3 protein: CASSEGTVPSGEQYF; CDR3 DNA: TGTGCCAGCAGCGAGGGGACAGTGCCCTCTGGAGAGCAGTACTTC
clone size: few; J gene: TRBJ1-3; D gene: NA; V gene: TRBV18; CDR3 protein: CASLDFQKGNTIYF; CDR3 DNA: TGTGCCAGCCTGGACTTTCAGAAGGGAAACACCATATATTTT
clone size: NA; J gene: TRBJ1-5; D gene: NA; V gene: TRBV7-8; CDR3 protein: CASSLVRGGDQPQHF; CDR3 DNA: TGTGCCAGCAGCTTAGTGCGGGGTGGGGATCAGCCCCAGCATTTT
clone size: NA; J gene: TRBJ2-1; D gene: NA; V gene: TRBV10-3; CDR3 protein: CAIQEQGRTNEQFF; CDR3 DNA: TGTGCCATCCAGGAACAGGGGAGGACCAATGAGCAGTTCTTC